The clone carrying this TCR beta chain was recorded a few times. These data belong to a study of T-cell memory formation after mild COVID-19. The CDR3 totals 16 residues. The germline CDR1 and CDR2 sequences are SEHNR and FQNEAQ (reference sequence). J lost 5 bases, V lost 5 bases, and 14 bases had no gene match. Via MiXCR, TCRdb re-called the 5' RACE reads, giving one row per CDR3 protein. Of roughly 480,000 distinct CDR3 sequences detected, roughly 25% appear once; the ten largest clones hold around 12%. The source is an adult woman who had mild COVID-19 (a few samples of this study predate the infection). Cell type and time point are not known. The sequencing sample was made of PBMCs or a T cell subset sorted from them (not recorded which). The chain carries TRBV7-9 and TRBJ2-5, with TRBD2 identical over 7 bases. CDR3 in amino acids: CASSPPFRQGGETQYF. CDR3 nucleotides: TGTGCCAGCAGCCCGCCTTTTAGGCAGGGAGGGGAGACCCAGTACTTC.